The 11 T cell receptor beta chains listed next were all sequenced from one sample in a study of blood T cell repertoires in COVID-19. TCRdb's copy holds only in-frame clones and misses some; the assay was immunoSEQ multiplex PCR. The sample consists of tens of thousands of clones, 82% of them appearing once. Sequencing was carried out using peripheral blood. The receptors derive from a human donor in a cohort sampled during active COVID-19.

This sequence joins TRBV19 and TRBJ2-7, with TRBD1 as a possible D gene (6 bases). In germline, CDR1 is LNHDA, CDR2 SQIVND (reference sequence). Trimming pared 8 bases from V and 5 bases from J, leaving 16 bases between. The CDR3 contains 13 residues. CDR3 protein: CASSRTGNHEQYF. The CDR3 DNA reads TGTGCCAGTTCTCGTACAGGGAACCACGAGCAGTACTTC.

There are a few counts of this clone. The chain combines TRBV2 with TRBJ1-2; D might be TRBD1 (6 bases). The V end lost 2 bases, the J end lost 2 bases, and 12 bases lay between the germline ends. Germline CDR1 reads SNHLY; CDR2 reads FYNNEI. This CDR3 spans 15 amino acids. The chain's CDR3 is CASSENGGWNYGYTF. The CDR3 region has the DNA TGTGCCAGCAGTGAAAATGGGGGCTGGAACTATGGCTACACCTTC.

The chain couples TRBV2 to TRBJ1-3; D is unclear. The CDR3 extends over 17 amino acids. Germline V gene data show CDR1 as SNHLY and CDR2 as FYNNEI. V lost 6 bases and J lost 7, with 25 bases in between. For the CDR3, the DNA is TGTGCCAGCAGAGGAGGTTTGGGGTTGGGGTTAGAGAACACCATATATTTT. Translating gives CASRGGLGLGLENTIYF.

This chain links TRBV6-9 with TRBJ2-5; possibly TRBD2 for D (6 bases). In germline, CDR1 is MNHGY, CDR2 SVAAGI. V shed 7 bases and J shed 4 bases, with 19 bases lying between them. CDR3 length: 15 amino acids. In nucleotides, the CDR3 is TGTGCCAGCAAAAAAGGAGGGGTTTGGGGAGAGACCCAGTACTTC. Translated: CASKKGGVWGETQYF.

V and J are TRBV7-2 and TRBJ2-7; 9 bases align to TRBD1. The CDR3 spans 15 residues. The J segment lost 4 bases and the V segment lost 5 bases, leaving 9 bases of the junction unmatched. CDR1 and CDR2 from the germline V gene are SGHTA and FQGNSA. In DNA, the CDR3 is TGTGCCAGCAGCGCAACCGGGACAGGGTTTTACGAGCAGTACTTC. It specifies CASSATGTGFYEQYF.

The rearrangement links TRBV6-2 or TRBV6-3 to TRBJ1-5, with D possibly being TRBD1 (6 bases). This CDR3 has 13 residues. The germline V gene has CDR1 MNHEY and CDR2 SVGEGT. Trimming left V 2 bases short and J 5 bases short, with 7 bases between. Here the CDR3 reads CASSYTGHQPQHF. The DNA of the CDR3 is TGTGCCAGCAGTTACACAGGGCATCAGCCCCAGCATTTT.

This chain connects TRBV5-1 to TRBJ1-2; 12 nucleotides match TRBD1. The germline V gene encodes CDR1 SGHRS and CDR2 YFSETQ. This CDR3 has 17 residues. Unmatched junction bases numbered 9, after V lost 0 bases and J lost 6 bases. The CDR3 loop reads CASSLVGRGQGANGYTF. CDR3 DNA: TGCGCCAGCAGCTTGGTGGGTCGGGGACAGGGGGCGAATGGCTACACCTTC.

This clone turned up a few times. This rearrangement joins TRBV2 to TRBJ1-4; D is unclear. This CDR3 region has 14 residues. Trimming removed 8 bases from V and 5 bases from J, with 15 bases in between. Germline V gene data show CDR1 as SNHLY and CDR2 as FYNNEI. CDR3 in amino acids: CASSGGPPNEKLFF. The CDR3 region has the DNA TGTGCCAGCTCAGGAGGTCCGCCGAATGAAAAACTGTTTTTT.

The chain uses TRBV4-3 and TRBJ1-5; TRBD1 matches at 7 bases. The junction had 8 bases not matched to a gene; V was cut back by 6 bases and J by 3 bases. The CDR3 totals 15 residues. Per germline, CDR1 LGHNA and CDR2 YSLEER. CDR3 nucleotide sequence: TGCGCCAGCAGTTTCCACAGGGGATTCAATCAGCCCCAGCATTTT. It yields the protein CASSFHRGFNQPQHF.

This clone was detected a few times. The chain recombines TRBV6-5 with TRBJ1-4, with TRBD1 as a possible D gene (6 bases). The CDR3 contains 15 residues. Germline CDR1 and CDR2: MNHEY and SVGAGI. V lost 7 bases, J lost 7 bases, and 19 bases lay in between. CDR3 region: CASNDPRGSGEKLFF. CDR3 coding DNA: TGTGCCAGCAACGACCCCAGGGGAAGTGGTGAAAAACTGTTTTTT.

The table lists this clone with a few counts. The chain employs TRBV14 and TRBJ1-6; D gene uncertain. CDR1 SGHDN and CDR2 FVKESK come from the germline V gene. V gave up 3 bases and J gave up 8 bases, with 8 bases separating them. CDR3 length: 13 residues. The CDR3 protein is CASSHNPDSPLHF. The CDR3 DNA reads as TGTGCCAGCAGCCACAACCCAGATTCACCCCTCCACTTT.